This T cell receptor beta chain was sequenced in a study of blood T cells in healthy people across ages. Isolating PBMCs gave at least 6 million of these cells per sample. This clonotype showed up just a few times. What it binds is unknown. Regarding the study as a whole: Reliance upon unsorted PBMCs precluded definitive naive versus antigen-experienced comparison. Fewer expanded clones and more diversity marked long-lived versus aged donors.

Combining a sample-barcoded 5' primer with a J-beta primer mix, a second PCR ran for roughly 7 to 12 cycles. Each cDNA molecule, via a template-switch adaptor with 12 random nucleotides, was tagged. From the 5' RACE reads, TCRdb called clonotypes with MiXCR, one entry per CDR3 protein. The repertoire includes 700,000 or so distinct CDR3 sequences, over 20% of them detected once, and around 22% sits in the top ten. The sequence came from a man between 65 and 79 years old in good health. Sample: blood.

CDR3 DNA sequence: TGCAGCGTTGAAGACAACACAGATACGCAGTATTTT. This sequence encodes CSVEDNTDTQYF. The chain is built from TRBV29-1 and TRBJ2-3; D remains ambiguous. Trimming shortened V by 0 bases and J by 2 bases, and 3 bases separated the two germline ends. The germline CDR1 and CDR2 sequences are SQVTM and ANQGSEA. This CDR3 comprises 12 residues.